The 15 T cell receptor beta chains given below trace back to one sample, sequenced in a study of spatial heterogeneity in lung cancer. TCRdb re-derived calls from the 5' RACE reads in MiXCR, one entry per CDR3 protein. The table shows 8,300 or so distinct CDR3 sequences, with roughly 8% occurring only once. Findings and limits, study-wide: Counts of expanded intratumoral alpha and beta TCRs tracked tumor mutation counts.

Antigens of these TCRs are unknown. Time point specified: sample taken at primary tumor resection. The specimen was lung tumor tissue, collected at surgery. The receptors were gathered from a male donor with early-stage non-small cell lung cancer.

This clonotype rates as medium-sized (0.01 to 0.1%). The chain carries TRBV6-2 or TRBV6-3 and TRBJ2-1, with D perhaps TRBD2 (5 bases). V was cut by 2 bases and J by 3 bases, with 17 bases left in between. Germline values: CDR1 MNHEY, CDR2 SVGEGT. The CDR3 totals 17 residues. CDR3 sequence: CASSYQPGLASYNEQFF. CDR3 bases: TGTGCCAGCAGTTACCAACCCGGACTGGCTAGCTACAATGAGCAGTTCTTC.

This clonotype has ten or more counts. The V call is TRBV10-3, the J call TRBJ1-6, with D maybe TRBD1 (6 bases). In germline, CDR1 is ENHRY, CDR2 SYGVKD. V lost 8 bases and J 7 bases, leaving 18 bases between the germline ends. CDR3 length equals 15 residues. CDR3 protein: CAIAGGLSRNSPLHF. CDR3 nucleotides: TGTGCCATCGCCGGGGGGCTTAGTCGGAATTCACCCCTCCACTTT.

By its share, this clonotype is medium-sized. This rearrangement joins TRBV20-1 to TRBJ2-4, with a weak D call TRBD2 (6 bases). Trimming pared 1 base from V and 7 bases from J, leaving 20 bases between. This CDR3 is 16 amino acids long. Germline V CDR1 and CDR2: DFQATT, SNEGSKA (reference sequence). For the CDR3, the DNA is TGCAGTGCTAGAGCTCAAGGGCAGTTTGCGGGGAACATTCAGTACTTC. It specifies CSARAQGQFAGNIQYF.

This clonotype rates as medium-sized (0.01 to 0.1%). The V and J genes are TRBV11-3 and TRBJ2-1; D is ambiguous. CDR1 is SGHNT and CDR2 is YENEEA in the germline V gene. V was shortened by 1 base and J by 0 bases, with 4 bases between the two germline ends. This CDR3 region has 14 residues. The CDR3 DNA sequence: TGTGCCAGCAGCTTAGGATTCTCCTACAATGAGCAGTTCTTC. It codes for CASSLGFSYNEQFF.

This sequence joins TRBV7-2 and TRBJ2-1; either TRBD1 or TRBD2 may fit D (5 bases each). The CDR3 has 16 residues. Germline V gene sequence: CDR1 SGHTA, CDR2 FQGNSA. The V end lost 0 bases, the J end lost 1 base, and 10 bases lay between the germline ends. The CDR3 sequence is CASSLAGVVSYNEQFF. The CDR3, as DNA: TGTGCCAGCAGCTTAGCGGGGGTTGTATCCTACAATGAGCAGTTCTTC.

This rearrangement joins TRBV2 to TRBJ2-1; no clear D. The V end lost 4 bases, the J end lost 5 bases, and 6 bases lay between the germline ends. This CDR3 is 12 amino acids long. Germline V gene data show CDR1 as SNHLY and CDR2 as FYNNEI. The CDR3 region has the DNA TGTGCCAGCAGTGTTATGGACAATGAGCAGTTCTTC. Its translation: CASSVMDNEQFF.

This clonotype rates as medium-sized. The chain joins TRBV5-1 to TRBJ2-1, with 11 bases matching TRBD1. The CDR3 runs to 16 residues. CDR1 and CDR2 from the germline V gene are SGHRS and YFSETQ. Trimming removed 3 bases from V and 6 bases from J; junction bases left unmatched: 8. The CDR3 is CASSYSGQGAGNEQFF. CDR3 nucleotide sequence: TGCGCCAGCAGCTATTCAGGACAGGGGGCTGGCAATGAGCAGTTCTTC.

This clonotype was found many times. Since a much larger clone is just one base distant, this may be a read error. V is TRBV25-1 and J is TRBJ2-7, with TRBD1 as a possible D gene (5 bases). CDR1 and CDR2 (germline): MGHDK, SYGVNS. CDR3 length: 14 residues. CDR3 sequence (DNA): TGTGTCAGCAGACCTACAGGAAACTCCTACGAGCAGTACTTC. It encodes CVSRPTGNSYEQYF.

The table lists this clonotype with a count of one. This chain links TRBV6-1 with TRBJ2-5; no reliable D call. Looked up from germline, CDR1 is MNHNS and CDR2 is SASEGT. The CDR3 runs to 14 residues. V lost 4 bases and J 2 bases, leaving 11 bases between the germline ends. The CDR3 nucleotides are TGTGCCAGCAGTGGAAGCAGGATACAAGAGACCCAGTACTTC. Translating it yields CASSGSRIQETQYF.

This clonotype counts as medium-sized. V is TRBV18 and J is TRBJ2-7; TRBD1 matches at 9 bases. Unmatched junction bases numbered 15, after V lost 3 bases and J lost 6 bases. The CDR3 totals 17 residues. The germline V gene encodes CDR1 KGHSH and CDR2 LQKENI. Here the CDR3 reads CASSPPNPGQGTREQYF. The DNA of the CDR3 is TGTGCCAGCTCACCCCCTAACCCGGGACAGGGAACGCGCGAGCAGTACTTC.

This clonotype is judged medium-sized (0.01 to 0.1%). V gene TRBV20-1 combines with J gene TRBJ2-7; 8 positions match TRBD1. This CDR3 is 17 amino acids long. The V gene end was trimmed by 1 base and the J gene end by 0 bases; junction bases not matched to a gene: 11. Per the germline V gene, CDR1 is DFQATT and CDR2 is SNEGSKA (reference sequence). CDR3 sequence reads: CSARGSPRTGSSYEQYF. The CDR3 region has the DNA TGCAGTGCTAGAGGTTCCCCTCGGACAGGGAGCTCCTACGAGCAGTACTTC.

By sample share, this clonotype is medium-sized. This chain links TRBV5-6 with TRBJ1-1; 8 bases fit TRBD1. Germline V lookup: CDR1 SGHDT, CDR2 YYEEEE. The trim removed 0 bases at V and 6 bases at J, leaving 7 bases unmatched. The CDR3 spans 15 residues. The CDR3 sequence: CASSLVDRARAEAFF. DNA of the CDR3: TGTGCCAGCAGCTTGGTGGACAGGGCTAGGGCTGAAGCTTTCTTT.

This clonotype is medium-sized within its sample. The V call is TRBV4-2, the J call TRBJ2-3; no clear D gene. Trimming left V 0 bases short and J 1 base short, with 8 bases between. The CDR3 sequence is 15 residues long. Germline lookup yields CDR1 LGHNA and CDR2 YNFKEQ. The chain's CDR3 is CASSQESLGTDTQYF. The CDR3 DNA is TGTGCCAGCAGCCAAGAATCCCTCGGCACAGATACGCAGTATTTT.

This clonotype is medium-sized within its sample. The chain couples TRBV25-1 to TRBJ2-3; no reliable D call. Germline V gene sequence: CDR1 MGHDK, CDR2 SYGVNS. Trimming left V 3 bases short and J 0 bases short, with 7 bases between. The CDR3 runs 14 residues. CDR3 region: CASSDPTSTDTQYF. The CDR3 DNA follows: TGTGCCAGCAGTGACCCTACCAGCACAGATACGCAGTATTTT.

This clonotype occurred many times. The CDR3, as DNA: TGTGCCTCTACGCTCGACTCCACCACAGATACGCAGTATTTT. Translation gives CASTLDSTTDTQYF. The rearrangement links TRBV18 to TRBJ2-3; no clear D. CDR3 size: 14 residues. CDR1 is KGHSH, CDR2 LQKENI, per germline. V shed 11 bases and J shed 2 bases, with 17 bases lying between them.